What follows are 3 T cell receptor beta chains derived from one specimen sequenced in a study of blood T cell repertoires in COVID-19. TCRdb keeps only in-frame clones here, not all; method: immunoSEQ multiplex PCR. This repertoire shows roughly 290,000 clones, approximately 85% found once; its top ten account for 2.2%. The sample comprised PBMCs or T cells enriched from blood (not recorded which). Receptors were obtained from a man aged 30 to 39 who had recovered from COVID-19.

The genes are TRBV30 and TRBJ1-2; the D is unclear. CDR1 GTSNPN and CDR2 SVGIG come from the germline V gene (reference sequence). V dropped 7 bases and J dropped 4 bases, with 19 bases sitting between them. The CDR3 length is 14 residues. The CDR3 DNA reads TGTGCCTCCCACTGGGCGGGTCGGATCTATGGCTACACCTTC. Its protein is CASHWAGRIYGYTF.

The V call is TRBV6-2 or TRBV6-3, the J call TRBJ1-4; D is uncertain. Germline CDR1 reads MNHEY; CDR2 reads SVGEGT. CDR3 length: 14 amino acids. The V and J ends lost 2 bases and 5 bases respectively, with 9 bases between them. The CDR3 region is CASSYHRTNEKLFF. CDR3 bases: TGTGCCAGCAGTTACCACAGAACGAATGAAAAACTGTTTTTT.

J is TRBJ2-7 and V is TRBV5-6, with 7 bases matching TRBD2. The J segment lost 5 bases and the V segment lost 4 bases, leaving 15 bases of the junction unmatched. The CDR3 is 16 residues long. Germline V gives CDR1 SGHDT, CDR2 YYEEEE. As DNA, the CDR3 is TGTGCCAGCAGCCAAAGGACCGGACTAGTTTTCCACGAGCAGTACTTC. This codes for CASSQRTGLVFHEQYF.